This entry concerns a single T cell receptor (beta chain). The entry originates in a study of blood T cell repertoires in COVID-19. Study-wide context: Whether acute or convalescent, the COVID-19 samples came from the United States, Italy and Spain. The cDNA or gDNA used as material had been derived from T cells, B-cell-depleted T cells, or PBMCs.

The CDR3 length is 16 residues. Unmatched junction bases numbered 3, after V lost 3 bases and J lost 0 bases. Germline V CDR1 and CDR2: SGDLS, YYNGEE. Source study methods: For nucleated cells, counts were estimated from reference gene primer amplification. TCRdb's copy holds only in-frame clones and misses some; the assay was immunoSEQ multiplex PCR. D and trimming were read from the DNA, whereas the V and J calls and clone size are those reported in that table. This sample has about 100,000 clones, with about nine tenths found just once. The chain links TRBV9 to TRBJ2-6, with 7 bases matching TRBD1. The sample taken for sequencing was peripheral blood. The origin of this receptor is a man aged 45-65 years with active COVID-19. In nucleotides, the CDR3 is TGTGCCAGCAGCGCCGGGACAGCCTCTGGGGCCAACGTCCTGACTTTC. Protein sequence: CASSAGTASGANVLTF.